This T cell receptor (beta chain) was sequenced in a study of control samples from healthy donors and cancer patients. This CDR3 has 16 amino acids. V shed 4 bases and J 1 base; nucleotides not matched to a gene: 9. Germline V lookup: CDR1 MDHEN, CDR2 SYDVKM. Assay: immunoSEQ multiplex PCR; the TCRdb copy retains only in-frame clones and omits some. Recorded here are fewer than 250,000 clones; the top ten clones represent under 2.5%. The TCR was taken from a woman in her twenties or thirties in good health. Sequenced input: blood. V usage is TRBV28 and J usage is TRBJ1-1; 7 positions match TRBD1. CDR3 nucleotide sequence: TGTGCCAGCAGTTCCCCCCCCAGGGGGTGGAACACTGAAGCTTTCTTT. This sequence encodes CASSSPPRGWNTEAFF.